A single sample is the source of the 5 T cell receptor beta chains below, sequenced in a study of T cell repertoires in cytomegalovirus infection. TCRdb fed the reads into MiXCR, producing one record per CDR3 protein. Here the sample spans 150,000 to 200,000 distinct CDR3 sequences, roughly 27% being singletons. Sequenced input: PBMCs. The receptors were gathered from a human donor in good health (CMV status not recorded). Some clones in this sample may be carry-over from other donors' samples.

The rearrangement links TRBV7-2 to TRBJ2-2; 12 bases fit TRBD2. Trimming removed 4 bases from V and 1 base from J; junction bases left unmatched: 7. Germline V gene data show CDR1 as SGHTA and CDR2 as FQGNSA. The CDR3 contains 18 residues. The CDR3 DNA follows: TGTGCCAGCAGCTCAAGACTAGCGGGGGTTAGGAACACCGGGGAGCTGTTTTTT. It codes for CASSSRLAGVRNTGELFF. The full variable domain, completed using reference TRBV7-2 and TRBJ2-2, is GAGVSQSPSNKVTEKGKDVELRCDPISGHTALYWYRQSLGQGLEFLIYFQGNSAPDKSGLPSDRFSAERTGGSVSTLTIQRTQQEDSAVYLCASSSRLAGVRNTGELFFGEGSRLTVL.

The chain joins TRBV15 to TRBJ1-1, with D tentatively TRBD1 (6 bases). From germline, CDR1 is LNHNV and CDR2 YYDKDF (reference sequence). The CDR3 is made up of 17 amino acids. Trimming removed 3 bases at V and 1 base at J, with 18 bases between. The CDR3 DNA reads TGTGCCACCAGCAGTCCATCCTTAGGGGGGGGGAACACTGAAGCTTTCTTT. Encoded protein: CATSSPSLGGGNTEAFF.

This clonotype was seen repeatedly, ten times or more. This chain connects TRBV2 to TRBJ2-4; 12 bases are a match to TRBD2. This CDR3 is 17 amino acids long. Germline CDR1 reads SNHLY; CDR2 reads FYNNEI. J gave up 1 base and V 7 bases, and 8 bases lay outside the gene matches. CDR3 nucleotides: TGTGCCAGCATGAGGCTAGCGGGGGGGCCCGCCAAAAACATTCAGTACTTC. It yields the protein CASMRLAGGPAKNIQYF.

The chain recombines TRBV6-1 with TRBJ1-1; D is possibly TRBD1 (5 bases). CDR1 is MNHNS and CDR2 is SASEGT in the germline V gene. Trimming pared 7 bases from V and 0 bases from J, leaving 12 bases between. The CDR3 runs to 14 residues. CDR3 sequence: CASNRQNMNTEAFF. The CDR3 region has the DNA TGTGCCAGCAACAGACAGAACATGAACACTGAAGCTTTCTTT.

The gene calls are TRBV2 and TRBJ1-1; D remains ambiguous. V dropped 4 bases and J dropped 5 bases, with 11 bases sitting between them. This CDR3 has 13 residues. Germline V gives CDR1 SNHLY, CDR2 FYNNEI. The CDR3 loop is CASSAHTETEAFF. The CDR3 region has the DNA TGTGCCAGCAGTGCCCACACAGAGACTGAAGCTTTCTTT. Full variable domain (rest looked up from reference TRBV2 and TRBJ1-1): EPEVTQTPSHQVTQMGQEVILRCVPISNHLYFYWYRQILGQKVEFLVSFYNNEISEKSEIFDDQFSVERPDGSNFTLKIRSTKLEDSAMYFCASSAHTETEAFFGQGTRLTVV.